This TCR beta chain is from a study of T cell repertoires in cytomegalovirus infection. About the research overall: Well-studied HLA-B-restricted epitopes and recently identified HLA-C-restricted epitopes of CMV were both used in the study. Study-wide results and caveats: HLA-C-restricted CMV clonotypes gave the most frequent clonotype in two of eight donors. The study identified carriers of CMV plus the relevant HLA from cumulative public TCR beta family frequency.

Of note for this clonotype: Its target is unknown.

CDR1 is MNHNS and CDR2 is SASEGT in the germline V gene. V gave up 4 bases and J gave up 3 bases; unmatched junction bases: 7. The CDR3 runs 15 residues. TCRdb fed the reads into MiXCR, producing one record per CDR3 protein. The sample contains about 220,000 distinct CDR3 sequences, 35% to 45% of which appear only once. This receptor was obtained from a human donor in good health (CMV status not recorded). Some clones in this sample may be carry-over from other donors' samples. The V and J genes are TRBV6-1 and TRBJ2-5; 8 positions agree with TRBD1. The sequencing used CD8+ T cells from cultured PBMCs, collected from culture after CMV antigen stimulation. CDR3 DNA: TGTGCCAGCAGTGTAGACAGGGGAAGGAAAGAGACCCAGTACTTC. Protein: CASSVDRGRKETQYF.